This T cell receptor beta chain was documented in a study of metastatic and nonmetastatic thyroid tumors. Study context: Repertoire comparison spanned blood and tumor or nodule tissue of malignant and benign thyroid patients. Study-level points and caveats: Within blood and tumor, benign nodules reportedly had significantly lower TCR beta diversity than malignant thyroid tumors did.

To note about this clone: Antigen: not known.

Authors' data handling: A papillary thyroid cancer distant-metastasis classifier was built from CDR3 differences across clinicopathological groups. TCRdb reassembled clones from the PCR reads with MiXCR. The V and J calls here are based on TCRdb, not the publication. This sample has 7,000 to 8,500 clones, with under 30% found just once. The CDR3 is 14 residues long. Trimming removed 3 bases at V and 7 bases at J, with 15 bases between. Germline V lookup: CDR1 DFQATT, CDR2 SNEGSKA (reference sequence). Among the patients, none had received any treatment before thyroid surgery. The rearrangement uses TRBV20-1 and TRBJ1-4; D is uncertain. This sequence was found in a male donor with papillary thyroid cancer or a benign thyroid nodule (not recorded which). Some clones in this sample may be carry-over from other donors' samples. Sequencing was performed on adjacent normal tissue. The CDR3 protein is CSASSVIGGEKLFF. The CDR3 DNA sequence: TGCAGTGCTAGTTCTGTAATCGGCGGTGAAAAACTGTTTTTT.